The 16 T cell receptor beta chains listed next were all sequenced from one sample in a study of blood T cell repertoires in COVID-19. Clones were sequenced by immunoSEQ multiplex PCR, and TCRdb holds only the in-frame ones, with some missing. This sample has 430,000 or so clones, with roughly 90% found just once. The specimen sequenced was peripheral blood. The origin of the receptors is a man aged 18-30 years with COVID-19, enrolled during active disease.

The rearrangement joins TRBV6-5 to TRBJ2-5; 7 positions agree with TRBD1. CDR3 length: 15 amino acids. Germline values: CDR1 MNHEY, CDR2 SVGAGI. The ends lost 6 bases at V and 0 bases at J; junction bases unmatched: 7. CDR3 loop: CASRPRGQYQETQYF. The CDR3 DNA reads TGTGCCAGCAGGCCGAGGGGACAGTACCAAGAGACCCAGTACTTC.

The V call is TRBV24-1, the J call TRBJ2-6; perhaps TRBD2 as D (5 bases). Per germline, CDR1 KGHDR and CDR2 SFDVKD. The CDR3 is 15 amino acids. The ends were cut back, 9 bases at V and 2 bases at J, with 13 bases in the middle. CDR3 coding DNA: TGTGCCACCGCAGATGGAGGCCCTGGGGCCAACGTCCTGACTTTC. Protein product: CATADGGPGANVLTF.

The rearrangement uses TRBV6-5 and TRBJ2-7; 8 bases agree with TRBD1. Per the germline V gene, CDR1 is MNHEY and CDR2 is SVGAGI. This CDR3 has 13 amino acids. The J segment lost 2 bases and the V segment lost 9 bases, leaving 6 bases of the junction unmatched. The CDR3 DNA is TGTGCCAGTGACAGGGGCGAAACCTACGAGCAGTACTTC. Protein: CASDRGETYEQYF.

The chain links TRBV14 to TRBJ2-5; TRBD2 aligns across 8 bases. Trimming removed 4 bases from V and 7 bases from J; junction bases left unmatched: 17. CDR3 length equals 17 residues. Germline V gene lookup returns CDR1 SGHDN and CDR2 FVKESK. DNA for the CDR3: TGTGCCAGCAGCCGGCTAGCGAGCGGGAGATTTAGGGGGACCCAGTACTTC. Residues: CASSRLASGRFRGTQYF.

The chain is built from TRBV5-1 and TRBJ2-5; TRBD1 matches at 9 bases. V gave up 2 bases and J gave up 4 bases; unmatched junction bases: 6. Per the germline V gene, CDR1 is SGHRS and CDR2 is YFSETQ. The CDR3 has 15 amino acids. CDR3 coding DNA: TGCGCCAGCAGCTTTGACAGGGGGTATCGAGAGACCCAGTACTTC. It encodes CASSFDRGYRETQYF. The complete variable domain, with remaining parts taken from reference TRBV5-1 and TRBJ2-5, reads KAGVTQTPRYLIKTRGQQVTLSCSPISGHRSVSWYQQTPGQGLQFLFEYFSETQRNKGNFPGRFSGRQFSNSRSEMNVSTLELGDSALYLCASSFDRGYRETQYFGPGTRLLVL.

The chain employs TRBV5-4 and TRBJ2-3, with 10 bases identical to TRBD2. CDR3 length: 13 residues. Looked up from germline, CDR1 is SGHNT and CDR2 is YYREEE (reference sequence). V was pared by 4 bases and J by 6 bases, with 2 bases of the junction left unmatched. CDR3 sequence reads: CASSVSGGDTQYF. CDR3 sequence (DNA): TGTGCCAGCAGCGTTAGCGGGGGGGATACGCAGTATTTT.

The chain has TRBV5-1 and TRBJ1-6, with D possibly matching TRBD1 (6 bases). Trimming shortened V by 3 bases and J by 5 bases, and 15 bases separated the two germline ends. Germline assignment: CDR1 SGHRS and CDR2 YFSETQ. CDR3 length: 16 amino acids. The CDR3 nucleotides read TGCGCCAGCAGCTATGACCTGGGGGCGAATAATTCACCCCTCCACTTT. It codes for CASSYDLGANNSPLHF.

V gene TRBV19 combines with J gene TRBJ2-2; D may be TRBD1 (6 bases). The ends were cut back, 10 bases at V and 5 bases at J, with 17 bases in the middle. The germline V gene encodes CDR1 LNHDA and CDR2 SQIVND (reference sequence). CDR3 length equals 14 residues. CDR3 protein: CATHRVDRTGELFF. DNA of the CDR3: TGTGCCACCCACAGGGTTGATCGGACCGGGGAGCTGTTTTTT.

The rearrangement links TRBV11-2 to TRBJ1-3, with D unclear. Trimming removed 5 bases at V and 4 bases at J, with 6 bases between. This CDR3 region has 12 residues. Per germline, CDR1 SGHAT and CDR2 FQNNGV. CDR3 region: CASSKSGNTIYF. In DNA form, the CDR3 reads TGTGCCAGCAGCAAATCGGGAAACACCATATATTTT.

This chain links TRBV19 with TRBJ1-6; tentatively, D is TRBD1 (5 bases). CDR1 is LNHDA and CDR2 is SQIVND in the germline V gene (reference sequence). This CDR3 is 13 amino acids long. V lost 5 bases to trimming and J lost 7 bases, with 9 bases between them. The CDR3 loop is CASSLGGNSPLHF. The CDR3 coding sequence is TGTGCCAGTAGTCTGGGGGGAAATTCACCCCTCCACTTT.

The chain uses TRBV2 and TRBJ2-1; TRBD1 matches at 9 bases. Germline V gene lookup returns CDR1 SNHLY and CDR2 FYNNEI. V was clipped by 4 bases and J by 4 bases; unmatched bases: 2. There are 14 residues in the CDR3. In DNA, the CDR3 is TGTGCCAGCAGTGGGGGACAGGGTTACAATGAGCAGTTCTTC. It encodes CASSGGQGYNEQFF.

The chain employs TRBV12-5 and TRBJ2-7, with 8 bases that match TRBD1. Germline V gene sequence: CDR1 LGHNT, CDR2 FRNRAP. J was trimmed by 3 bases and V by 3 bases; bases with no gene match: 4. The CDR3 spans 14 residues. CDR3 protein: CASGLGGQGYEQYF. As DNA, the CDR3 is TGTGCTAGTGGTTTAGGAGGACAGGGCTACGAGCAGTACTTC.

The J gene is TRBJ2-1, the V gene TRBV3-1 (or the pseudogene TRBV3-2); possibly TRBD2 for D (6 bases). Trimming left V 5 bases short and J 3 bases short, with 20 bases between. The CDR3 loop spans 17 amino acids. In germline, CDR1 is LGHDT, CDR2 YNNKEL (reference sequence). CDR3 bases: TGTGCCAGCAGCTATGACCTTCCGGGAGCCGACTACAATGAGCAGTTCTTC. Encoded protein: CASSYDLPGADYNEQFF.

The chain is built from TRBV18 and TRBJ1-5, with a weak D call TRBD1 (5 bases). Germline V gene lookup returns CDR1 KGHSH and CDR2 LQKENI. V dropped 3 bases and J dropped 4 bases, with 16 bases sitting between them. The CDR3 contains 16 residues. CDR3 region: CASSPRGVGGNQPQHF. The DNA for the CDR3 is TGTGCCAGCTCACCGAGGGGTGTCGGAGGGAATCAGCCCCAGCATTTT.

The V and J genes are TRBV4-2 and TRBJ2-6, with D uncertain. This CDR3 region has 17 residues. Germline CDR1 LGHNA, CDR2 YNFKEQ. The V end lost 0 bases, the J end lost 1 base, and 10 bases lay between the germline ends. The CDR3 spells CASSQDRPVSGANVLTF. DNA of the CDR3: TGTGCCAGCAGCCAAGATCGTCCGGTGTCTGGGGCCAACGTCCTGACTTTC.

About this clone: This same CDR3 is encoded by further DNA sequences in the sample. The rearrangement links TRBV7-9 to TRBJ1-4; tentatively, D is TRBD1 (5 bases). Germline CDR1 is SEHNR and CDR2 is FQNEAQ (reference sequence). V lost 1 base and J 6 bases, leaving 12 bases between the germline ends. CDR3 length equals 15 residues. The CDR3 DNA follows: TGTGCCAGCAGCTTAGTTGGGGCCCGTGATGAAAAACTGTTTTTT. It codes for CASSLVGARDEKLFF.